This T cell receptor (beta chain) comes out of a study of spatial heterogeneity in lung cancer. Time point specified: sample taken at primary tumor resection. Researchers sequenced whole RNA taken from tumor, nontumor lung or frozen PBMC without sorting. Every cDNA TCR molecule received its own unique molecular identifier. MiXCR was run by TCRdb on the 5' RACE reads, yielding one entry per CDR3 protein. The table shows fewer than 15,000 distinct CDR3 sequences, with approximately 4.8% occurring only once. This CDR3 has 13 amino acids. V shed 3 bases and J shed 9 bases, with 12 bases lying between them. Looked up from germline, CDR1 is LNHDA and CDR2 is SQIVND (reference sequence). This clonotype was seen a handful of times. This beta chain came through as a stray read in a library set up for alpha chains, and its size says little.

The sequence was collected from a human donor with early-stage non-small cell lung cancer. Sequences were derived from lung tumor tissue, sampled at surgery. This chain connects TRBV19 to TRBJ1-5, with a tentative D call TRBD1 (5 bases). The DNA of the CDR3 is TGTGCCAGTAGTATCGAGGGCACAGGGCCCCAGCATTTT. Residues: CASSIEGTGPQHF.